This TCR beta chain was obtained from a study of T cell responses to AZD1222 COVID-19 vaccine. Comments on this clone: The antigen is not known.

The repertoire was sequenced with immunoSEQ multiplex PCR; TCRdb's copy has only in-frame clones and lacks some. The sample carries roughly 82,000 clones, 70% to 90% recorded once. The germline V gene has CDR1 SGHNT and CDR2 YYREEE (reference sequence). The CDR3 is made up of 15 amino acids. The ends were cut back, 0 bases at V and 7 bases at J, with 13 bases in the middle. Notes on the study in general: Samples come after the peak T cell response, not at day 14. Once two AZD1222 doses were given, Spike-specific TCR breadth and depth went up.

This chain joins TRBV5-4 and TRBJ1-4; D is ambiguous. The sequencing used peripheral blood, collected on day 0 of AZD1222 vaccination. The TCR originated in an adult in good health. The CDR3 DNA reads as TGTGCCAGCAGCTTGGCGGTGGGGAAGGGTGAAAAACTGTTTTTT. Translating it yields CASSLAVGKGEKLFF.